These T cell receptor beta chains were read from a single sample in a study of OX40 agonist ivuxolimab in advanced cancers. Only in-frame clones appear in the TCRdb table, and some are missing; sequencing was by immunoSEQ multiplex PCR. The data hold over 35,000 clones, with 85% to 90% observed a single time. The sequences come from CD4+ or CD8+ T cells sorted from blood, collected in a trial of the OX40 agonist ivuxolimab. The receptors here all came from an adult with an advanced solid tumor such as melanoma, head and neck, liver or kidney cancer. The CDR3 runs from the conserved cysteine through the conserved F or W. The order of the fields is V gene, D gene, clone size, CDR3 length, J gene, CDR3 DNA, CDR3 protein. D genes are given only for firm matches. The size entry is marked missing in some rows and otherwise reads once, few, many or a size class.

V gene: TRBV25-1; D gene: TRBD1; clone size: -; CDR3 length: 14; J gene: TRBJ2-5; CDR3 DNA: TGTGCCAGCAGGGGACAGGGACTACAAGAGACCCAGTACTTC; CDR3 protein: CASRGQGLQETQYF
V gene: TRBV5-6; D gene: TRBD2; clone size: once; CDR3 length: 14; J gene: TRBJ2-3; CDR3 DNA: TGTGCCAGCAGTTTGACTAGCGGGGGGGCTACGCAGTATTTT; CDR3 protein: CASSLTSGGATQYF
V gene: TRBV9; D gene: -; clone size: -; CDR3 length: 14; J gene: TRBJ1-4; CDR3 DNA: TGTGCCAGCAGCGGGGGACACTTGGATGAAAAACTGTTTTTT; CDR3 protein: CASSGGHLDEKLFF
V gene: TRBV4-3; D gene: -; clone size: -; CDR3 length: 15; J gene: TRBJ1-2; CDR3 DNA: TGCGCCAGCAGCCAAGAGGCAGGGGACAACTATGGCTACACCTTC; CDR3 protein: CASSQEAGDNYGYTF
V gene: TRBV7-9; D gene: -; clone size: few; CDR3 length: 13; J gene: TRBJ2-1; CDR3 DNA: TGTGCCAGCGCCCCTCTCACCCAGAATGAGCAGTTCTTC; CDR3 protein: CASAPLTQNEQFF
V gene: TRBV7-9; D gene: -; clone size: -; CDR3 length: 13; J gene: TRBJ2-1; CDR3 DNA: TGTGCCAGCAGTTTTAGCTCCTACAATGAGCAGTTCTTC; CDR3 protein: CASSFSSYNEQFF
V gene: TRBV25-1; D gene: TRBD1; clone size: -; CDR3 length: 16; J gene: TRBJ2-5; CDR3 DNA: TGTGCCAGCAGTGAATATCGGGACAGGGGGGTGGAGACCCAGTACTTC; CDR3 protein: CASSEYRDRGVETQYF
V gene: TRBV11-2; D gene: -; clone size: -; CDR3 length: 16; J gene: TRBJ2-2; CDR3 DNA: TGTGCCAGCAGCTCCGGACAGACTTATAACACCGGGGAGCTGTTTTTT; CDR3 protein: CASSSGQTYNTGELFF
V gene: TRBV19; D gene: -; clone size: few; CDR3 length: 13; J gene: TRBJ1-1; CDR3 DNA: TGTGCCAGTACGATAACAGCAAACACTGAAGCTTTCTTT; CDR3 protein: CASTITANTEAFF
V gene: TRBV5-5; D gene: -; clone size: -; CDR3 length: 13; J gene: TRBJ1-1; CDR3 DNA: TGTGCCAGCAGCTTGCAAGGGGACACTGAAGCTTTCTTT; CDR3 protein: CASSLQGDTEAFF
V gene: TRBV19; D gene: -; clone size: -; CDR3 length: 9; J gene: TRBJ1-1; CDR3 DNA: TGTGCCAGTGGGCATGAAGCTTTCTTT; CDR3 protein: CASGHEAFF
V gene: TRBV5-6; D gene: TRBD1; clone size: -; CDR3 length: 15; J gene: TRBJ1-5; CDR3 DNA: TGTGCCAGCAGCTCAAACAGGGGAGGCACCGGGCCCCAGCATTTT; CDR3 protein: CASSSNRGGTGPQHF
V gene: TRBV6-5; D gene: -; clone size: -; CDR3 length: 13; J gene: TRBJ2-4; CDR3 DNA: TGTGCCAGCAGTTACTCGCCAGCAAACATTCAGTACTTC; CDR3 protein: CASSYSPANIQYF
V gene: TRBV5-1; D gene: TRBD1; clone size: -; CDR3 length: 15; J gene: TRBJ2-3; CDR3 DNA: TGCGCCAGCAGCCTCGGGACAGCTAGCACAGATACGCAGTATTTT; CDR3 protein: CASSLGTASTDTQYF
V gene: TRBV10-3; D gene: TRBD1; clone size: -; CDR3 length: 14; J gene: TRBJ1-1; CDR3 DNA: TGTGCCATCAGGACACAGGGGCAGAACACTGAAGCTTTCTTT; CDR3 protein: CAIRTQGQNTEAFF
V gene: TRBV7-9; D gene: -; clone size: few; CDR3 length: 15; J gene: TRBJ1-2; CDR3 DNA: TGTGCCAGCAGCTTAGACAGCCCTTGGGACTATGGCTACACCTTC; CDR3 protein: CASSLDSPWDYGYTF
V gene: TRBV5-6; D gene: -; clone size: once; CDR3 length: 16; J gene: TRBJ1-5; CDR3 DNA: TGTGCCAGCAGCTTGTCTGACACCGCAAGCAATCAGCCCCAGCATTTT; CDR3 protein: CASSLSDTASNQPQHF
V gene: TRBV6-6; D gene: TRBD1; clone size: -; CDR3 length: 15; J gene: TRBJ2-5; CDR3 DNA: TGTGCCAGCAGACGGGACAGGGGGCGGCAAGAGACCCAGTACTTC; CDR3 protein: CASRRDRGRQETQYF
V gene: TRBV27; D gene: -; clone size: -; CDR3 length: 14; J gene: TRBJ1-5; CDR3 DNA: TGTGCCAGCAGTTCCTACAGTAGCAATCAGCCCCAGCATTTT; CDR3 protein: CASSSYSSNQPQHF
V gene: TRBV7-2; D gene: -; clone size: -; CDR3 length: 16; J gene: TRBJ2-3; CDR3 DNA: TGTGCCAGCAGTTCTGGGGGCTCTTGGGTGACAGATACGCAGTATTTT; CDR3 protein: CASSSGGSWVTDTQYF
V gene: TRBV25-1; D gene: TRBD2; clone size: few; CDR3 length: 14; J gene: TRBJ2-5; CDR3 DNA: TGTGCCAGCAGTGAATGGGGGGAGGGAGAGACCCAGTACTTC; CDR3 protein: CASSEWGEGETQYF
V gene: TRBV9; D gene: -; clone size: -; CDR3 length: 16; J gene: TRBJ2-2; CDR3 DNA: TGTGCCAGCAGCTCCCCCGGGAAGGTAGTCACCGGGGAGCTGTTTTTT; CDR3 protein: CASSSPGKVVTGELFF
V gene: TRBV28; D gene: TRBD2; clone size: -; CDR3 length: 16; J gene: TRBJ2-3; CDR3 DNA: TGTGCCAGCAGTTTTCCTAGCGGGGGGGCCTTAGATACGCAGTATTTT; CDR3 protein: CASSFPSGGALDTQYF
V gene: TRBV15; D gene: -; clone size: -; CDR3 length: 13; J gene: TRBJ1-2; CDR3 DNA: TGTGCCACCACCAATCGGGGGAACTATGGCTACACCTTC; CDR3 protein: CATTNRGNYGYTF
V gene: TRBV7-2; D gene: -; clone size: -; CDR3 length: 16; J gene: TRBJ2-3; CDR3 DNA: TGTGCCAGCAGCTCCCTAGCAGCAACTAGCACAGATACGCAGTATTTT; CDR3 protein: CASSSLAATSTDTQYF
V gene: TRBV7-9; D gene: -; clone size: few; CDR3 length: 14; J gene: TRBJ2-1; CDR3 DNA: TGTGCCAGCAGCTCCCTCGATGGTCCCGATGAGCAGTTCTTC; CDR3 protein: CASSSLDGPDEQFF
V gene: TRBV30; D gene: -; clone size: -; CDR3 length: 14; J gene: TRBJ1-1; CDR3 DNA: TGTGCCTGGCAAGACAACTGGGAGAACACTGAAGCTTTCTTT; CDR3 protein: CAWQDNWENTEAFF
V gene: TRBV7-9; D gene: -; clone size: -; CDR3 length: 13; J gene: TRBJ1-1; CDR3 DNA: TGTGCCAGCAGCTTTGGGGCATCCACTGAAGCTTTCTTT; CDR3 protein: CASSFGASTEAFF
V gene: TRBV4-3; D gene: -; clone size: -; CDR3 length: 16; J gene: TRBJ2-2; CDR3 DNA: TGCGCCAGCAGCCTGATTTGGGGGGCGGGCACCGGGGAGCTGTTTTTT; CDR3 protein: CASSLIWGAGTGELFF
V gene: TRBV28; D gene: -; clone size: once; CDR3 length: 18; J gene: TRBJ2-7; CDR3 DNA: TGTGCCAGCAGTTTAAGGCAGAATTGGGCCCGGGGAAGTTACGAGCAGTACTTC; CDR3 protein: CASSLRQNWARGSYEQYF
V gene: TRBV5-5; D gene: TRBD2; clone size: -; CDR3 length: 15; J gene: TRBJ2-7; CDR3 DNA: TGTGCCAGCAGCAGGACTAGCGGGGACCGTTACGAGCAGTACTTC; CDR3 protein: CASSRTSGDRYEQYF
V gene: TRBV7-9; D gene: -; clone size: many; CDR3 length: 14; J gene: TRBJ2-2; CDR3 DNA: TGTGCCAGCAGCTCGAACCCGAACACCGGGGAGCTGTTTTTT; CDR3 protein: CASSSNPNTGELFF
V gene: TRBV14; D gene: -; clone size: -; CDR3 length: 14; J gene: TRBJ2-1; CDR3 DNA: TGTGCCAGCAGCCAAGGGGGGCCCCACAATGAGCAGTTCTTC; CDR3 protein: CASSQGGPHNEQFF
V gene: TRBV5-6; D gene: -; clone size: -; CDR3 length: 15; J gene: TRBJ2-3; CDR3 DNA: TGTGCCAGCAGCTTGATGGGGACCCACACAGATACGCAGTATTTT; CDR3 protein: CASSLMGTHTDTQYF
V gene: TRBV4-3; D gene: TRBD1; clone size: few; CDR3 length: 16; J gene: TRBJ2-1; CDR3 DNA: TGCGCCAGCAGCCAAGCTCCAGGACAGGGGCAGGACGAGCAGTTCTTC; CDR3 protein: CASSQAPGQGQDEQFF
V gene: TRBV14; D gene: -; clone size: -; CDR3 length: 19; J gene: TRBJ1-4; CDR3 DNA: TGTGCCAGCAGCCAACGTGGAGTCAGGCTGGGGGGGACGCAGGAAAAACTGTTTTTT; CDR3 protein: CASSQRGVRLGGTQEKLFF
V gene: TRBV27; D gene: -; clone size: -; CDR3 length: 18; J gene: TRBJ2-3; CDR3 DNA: TGTGCCAGCAGTGATTCGGCGGACGCCCCCGGACGCACAGATACGCAGTATTTT; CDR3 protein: CASSDSADAPGRTDTQYF
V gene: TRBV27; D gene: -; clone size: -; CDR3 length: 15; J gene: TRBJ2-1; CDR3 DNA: TGTGCCAGCAGTTTGGGGCAGTGGTCCTACAATGAGCAGTTCTTC; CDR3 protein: CASSLGQWSYNEQFF
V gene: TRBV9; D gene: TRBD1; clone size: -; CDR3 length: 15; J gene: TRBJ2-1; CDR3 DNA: TGTGCCAGCAGCGTAGGAGACAGGGGCTCCTTTGAGCAGTTCTTC; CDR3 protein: CASSVGDRGSFEQFF
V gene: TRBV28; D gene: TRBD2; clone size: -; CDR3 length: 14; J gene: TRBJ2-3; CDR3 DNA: TGTGCCACCCTAGCGGTCAGGATCGGGGATACGCAGTATTTT; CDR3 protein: CATLAVRIGDTQYF
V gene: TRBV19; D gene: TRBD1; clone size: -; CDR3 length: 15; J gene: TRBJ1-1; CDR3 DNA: TGTGCCAGTAGAACGGGGACAGGCATGAACACTGAAGCTTTCTTT; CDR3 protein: CASRTGTGMNTEAFF
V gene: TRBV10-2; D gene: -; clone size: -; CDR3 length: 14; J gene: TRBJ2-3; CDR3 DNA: TGCGCCAGCAGTGTGGGGGCAGGCACAGATACGCAGTATTTT; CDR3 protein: CASSVGAGTDTQYF
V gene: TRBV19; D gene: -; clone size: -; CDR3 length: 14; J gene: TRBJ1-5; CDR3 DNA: TGTGCCAGTACCTCCCCGGGGGATCGTCAGCCCCAGCATTTT; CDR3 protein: CASTSPGDRQPQHF
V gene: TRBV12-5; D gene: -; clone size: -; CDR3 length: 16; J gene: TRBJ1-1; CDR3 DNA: TGTGCTAGTGGTTGGATCTCAGGGGCTATGAACACTGAAGCTTTCTTT; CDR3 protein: CASGWISGAMNTEAFF
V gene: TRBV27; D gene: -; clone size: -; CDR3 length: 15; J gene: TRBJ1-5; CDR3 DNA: TGTGCCAGCACCCCGCTAGCGGGGAGCAATCAGCCCCAGCATTTT; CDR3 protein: CASTPLAGSNQPQHF
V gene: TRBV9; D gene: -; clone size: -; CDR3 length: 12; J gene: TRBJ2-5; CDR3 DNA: TGTGCCAGCAGCGTATTTGGTGAGACCCAGTACTTC; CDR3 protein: CASSVFGETQYF
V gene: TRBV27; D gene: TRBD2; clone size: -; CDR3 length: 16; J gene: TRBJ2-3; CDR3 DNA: TGTGCCAGCAGGGCGATAGCGGGGGGTAGGTCAGATACGCAGTATTTT; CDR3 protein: CASRAIAGGRSDTQYF
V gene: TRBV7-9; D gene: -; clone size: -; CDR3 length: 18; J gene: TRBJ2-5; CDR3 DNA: TGTGCCAGCAGCTTAGCGAAGGTTGGGGAGCCCCTACAAGAGACCCAGTACTTC; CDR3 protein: CASSLAKVGEPLQETQYF
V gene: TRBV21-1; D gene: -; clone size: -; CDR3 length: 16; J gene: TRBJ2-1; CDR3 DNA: TGTGCCAGCAGCAAGACCCTTATCAGCTCCTACAATGAGCAGTTCTTC; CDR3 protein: CASSKTLISSYNEQFF
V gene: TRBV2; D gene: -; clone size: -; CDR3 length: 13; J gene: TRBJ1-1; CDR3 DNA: TGTGCCAGCAGCCAGGGACTGAACACTGAAGCTTTCTTT; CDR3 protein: CASSQGLNTEAFF
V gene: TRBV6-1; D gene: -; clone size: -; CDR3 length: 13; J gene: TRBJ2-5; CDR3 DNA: TGTGCCAGCAGTTCCGTACTAGAAGAGACCCAGTACTTC; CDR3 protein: CASSSVLEETQYF
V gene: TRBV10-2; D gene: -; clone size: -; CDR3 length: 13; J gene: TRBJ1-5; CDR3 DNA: TGCGCCAGCGGTGTGGGATTCACTCAGCCCCAGCATTTT; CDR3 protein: CASGVGFTQPQHF